Presented here are 31 T cell receptor beta chains from one specimen sequenced in a study of CD8 T cells in Susac syndrome. The RNA, about 0.45 to 1 ug, was put through reverse transcription using random hexamers. TCRdb used MiXCR to reprocess the immunoSEQ multiplex PCR reads, holding one entry per CDR3 protein. The table shows 300,000 or so distinct CDR3 sequences, with approximately 90% occurring only once. Material for sequencing was CD4+ T cells from PBMCs. These receptors all stem from a human donor with multiple sclerosis.

The rearrangement uses TRBV4-2 and TRBJ2-2, with TRBD2 matching over 10 bases. After removal of 0 bases from V and 6 bases from J, the junction contained 10 bases not matched to a gene. The CDR3 extends over 18 amino acids. The germline V gene encodes CDR1 LGHNA and CDR2 YNFKEQ. CDR3 bases: TGTGCCAGCAGCCAAGATGGGGTTAGCGGGAGGACCTCCGGGGAGCTGTTTTTT. This encodes CASSQDGVSGRTSGELFF.

On this clonotype itself: One end of the junction fails to match germline, which may point to a read error. The V gene is TRBV7-7, the J gene TRBJ2-3; 9 positions match TRBD2. Germline V lookup: CDR1 SSHAT, CDR2 FNYEAQ (reference sequence). The CDR3 is made up of 14 amino acids. CDR3 in amino acids: CASSFSGGSDTQYF. The CDR3 DNA is TGTGCTAGCAGCTTTAGCGGGGGATCGGATACGCAGTATTTT.

This chain links TRBV5-1 with TRBJ2-7; perhaps TRBD1 as D (6 bases). The CDR3 extends over 14 amino acids. Germline CDR1 reads SGHRS; CDR2 reads YFSETQ. Trimming cost V 7 bases and J 4 bases, with 18 bases left between them. The CDR3 loop reads CASGTRGRGYEQYF. CDR3 DNA sequence: TGCGCCAGCGGGACCAGGGGAAGGGGATACGAGCAGTACTTC.

This chain joins TRBV5-1 and TRBJ2-3; no definite D call. V lost 1 base and J 4 bases, leaving 10 bases between the germline ends. Per the germline V gene, CDR1 is SGHRS and CDR2 is YFSETQ. The CDR3 consists of 14 residues. Written as DNA, the CDR3 is TGCGCCAGCAGCTTGCGCCGCCCGGCAGATACGCAGTATTTT. It specifies CASSLRRPADTQYF.

V gene TRBV20-1 combines with J gene TRBJ1-2; the match to TRBD1 covers 7 bases. V lost 6 bases, J lost 3 bases, and 10 bases stayed unmatched. The germline gives CDR1 DFQATT, CDR2 SNEGSKA (reference sequence). CDR3 size: 14 residues. The CDR3 is CSAPSTGEDYGYTF. In nucleotides, the CDR3 is TGCAGTGCGCCATCTACAGGGGAGGACTATGGCTACACCTTC.

The chain employs TRBV30 and TRBJ2-5, with 7 bases fitting TRBD2. There are 11 residues in the CDR3. After removal of 0 bases from V and 9 bases from J, the junction contained 1 base not matched to a gene. Germline loops: CDR1 GTSNPN, CDR2 SVGIG (reference sequence). The CDR3 bases are TGTGCCTGGAGTGTGGGGGGGTCCCAGTACTTC. It yields the protein CAWSVGGSQYF. The full variable domain, completed using reference TRBV30 and TRBJ2-5, is SQTIHQWPATLVQPVGSPLSLECTVEGTSNPNLYWYRQAAGRGLQLLFYSVGIGQISSEVPQNLSASRPQDRQFILSSKKLLLSDSGFYLCAWSVGGSQYFGPGTRLLVL.

CDR3 sequence (DNA): TGTGCCAGCAGCTCCCGGCAGGTGGACTATGGCTACACCTTC. The encoded protein is CASSSRQVDYGYTF. The gene calls are TRBV7-9 and TRBJ1-2; no clear D. CDR3 length equals 14 residues. The germline V and J ends were trimmed by 4 bases and 3 bases, with 12 bases remaining between them. CDR1 is SEHNR, CDR2 FQNEAQ, per germline (reference sequence). Using reference TRBV7-9 and TRBJ1-2 for the parts outside the CDR3, the full variable domain is DTGVSQNPRHKITKRGQNVTFRCDPISEHNRLYWYRQTLGQGPEFLTYFQNEAQLEKSRLLSDRFSAERPKGSFSTLEIQRTEQGDSAMYLCASSSRQVDYGYTFGSGTRLTVV.

This chain links TRBV5-8 with TRBJ2-5; 8 positions match TRBD1. This CDR3 comprises 17 residues. The V gene end was trimmed by 4 bases and the J gene end by 4 bases; junction bases not matched to a gene: 15. In germline, CDR1 is SGHTS, CDR2 YDEGEE. The CDR3 is CASSQQSTGQGAETQYF. CDR3 nucleotide sequence: TGTGCCAGCAGCCAACAATCGACAGGGCAGGGGGCAGAGACCCAGTACTTC.

V usage is TRBV5-1 and J usage is TRBJ2-7; possibly TRBD2 for D (6 bases). The CDR3 consists of 13 residues. The germline gives CDR1 SGHRS, CDR2 YFSETQ. Trimming shortened V by 6 bases and J by 4 bases, and 14 bases separated the two germline ends. CDR3 bases: TGCGCCAGCACCCCGGGAGACCATTACGAGCAGTACTTC. Protein product: CASTPGDHYEQYF.

The rearrangement uses TRBV19 and TRBJ2-5, with D perhaps TRBD2 (6 bases). Trimming shortened V by 1 base and J by 2 bases, and 8 bases separated the two germline ends. There are 14 residues in the CDR3. Germline CDR1 is LNHDA and CDR2 is SQIVND (reference sequence). For the CDR3, the DNA is TGTGCCAGTAGTATAGGGCGGGGACAAGAGACCCAGTACTTC. Translation: CASSIGRGQETQYF.

J is TRBJ2-5 and V is TRBV6-5, with 7 bases identical to TRBD1. Germline trimming cut 0 bases from V and 1 base from J; bases unmatched to any gene: 5. The CDR3 consists of 16 residues. Germline assignment: CDR1 MNHEY and CDR2 SVGAGI. CDR3 nucleotides: TGTGCCAGCAGTTACTCTAGGGCAGGGGGCCAAGAGACCCAGTACTTC. Protein: CASSYSRAGGQETQYF.

J is TRBJ1-5 and V is TRBV13; D unresolved. CDR1 is PRHDT and CDR2 is FYEKMQ in the germline V gene (reference sequence). CDR3 length equals 14 residues. V was shortened by 1 base and J by 6 bases, with 10 bases between the two germline ends. DNA for the CDR3: TGTGCCAGCAGCTTAGACCAAGGCTTTCAGCCCCAGCATTTT. Protein sequence: CASSLDQGFQPQHF.

The genes are TRBV29-1 and TRBJ2-7; weak D call: TRBD1 (6 bases). The V gene's germline CDR1 is SQVTM and CDR2 ANQGSEA. The CDR3 is 11 amino acids. Trimming shortened V by 7 bases and J by 3 bases, and 10 bases separated the two germline ends. The CDR3 DNA is TGCAGCGGTGAGGACAGCTACGAGCAGTACTTC. Translation gives CSGEDSYEQYF.

This sequence joins TRBV20-1 and TRBJ1-1; 9 bases fit TRBD1. In germline, CDR1 is DFQATT, CDR2 SNEGSKA (reference sequence). J gave up 1 base and V 4 bases, and 4 bases lay outside the gene matches. The CDR3 has 14 amino acids. For the CDR3, the DNA is TGCAGTGCTAAACCGGGACAGGGGAACACTGAAGCTTTCTTT. Its translation: CSAKPGQGNTEAFF.

In its sample, this clonotype was seen a few times. The chain employs TRBV20-1 and TRBJ2-7, with a weak D call TRBD1 (6 bases). The CDR3 has 14 amino acids. V lost 0 bases and J lost 13, with 22 bases in between. Germline CDR1 and CDR2: DFQATT and SNEGSKA (reference sequence). The CDR3 region is CSARDRRQEKPTYF. DNA for the CDR3: TGCAGTGCTAGAGATCGGAGACAGGAAAAACCGACATACTTC.

The chain couples TRBV7-2 to TRBJ1-5, with 9 bases identical to TRBD1. Germline CDR1 is SGHTA and CDR2 is FQGNSA. The CDR3 loop spans 16 amino acids. Trimming cost V 5 bases and J 7 bases; bases outside gene matches: 12. In DNA form, the CDR3 reads TGTGCCAGCAGCCCAAGAGGGGGACAGGGTTTGCAGCCCCAGCATTTT. Translation: CASSPRGGQGLQPQHF.

The chain combines TRBV23-1 with TRBJ1-2; no reliable D call. TRBV23-1 is sorted into the ORF group, with uncertain function. The CDR3 is 18 residues long. V lost 2 bases to trimming and J lost 0 bases, with 19 bases between them. The CDR3 DNA reads TGCGCCAGCAGTCAAATTCGGACGACGGACCATTCTAACTATGGCTACACCTTC. Protein: CASSQIRTTDHSNYGYTF.

The genes are TRBV12-3 or TRBV12-4 and TRBJ2-7, with TRBD1 identical over 10 bases. The CDR3 consists of 15 residues. The ends lost 4 bases at V and 0 bases at J; junction bases unmatched: 3. The CDR3 DNA reads as TGTGCCAGCAGTTGGACAGGGGGAAACTCCTACGAGCAGTACTTC. Protein: CASSWTGGNSYEQYF.

The chain joins TRBV5-1 to TRBJ2-1; TRBD1 matches at 11 bases. V shed 5 bases, J shed 10 bases, and the junction held 8 bases outside the gene matches. The CDR3 sequence is 14 residues long. In germline, CDR1 is SGHRS, CDR2 YFSETQ. Written as DNA, the CDR3 is TGCGCCAGCAGTTCGGACAGGGGGCAGGAGGAGCAGTTCTTC. It is translated as CASSSDRGQEEQFF.

The rearrangement uses TRBV7-9 and TRBJ1-3; D call uncertain. Germline CDR1 is SEHNR and CDR2 is FQNEAQ (reference sequence). The CDR3 runs 14 residues. With 1 base removed from V and 8 bases from J, the gap between germline ends came to 12 bases. CDR3 residues: CASSLEGLGDTIYF. The DNA of the CDR3 is TGTGCCAGCAGCTTAGAAGGTTTGGGAGACACCATATATTTT.

The chain recombines TRBV29-1 with TRBJ2-7, with D unresolved. Trimming pared 0 bases from V and 7 bases from J, leaving 16 bases between. This CDR3 comprises 14 residues. Germline loops: CDR1 SQVTM, CDR2 ANQGSEA. CDR3 protein: CSVEDNRPDGEQYF. In nucleotides, the CDR3 is TGCAGCGTTGAAGATAACCGCCCCGATGGTGAGCAGTACTTC.

This chain joins TRBV2 and TRBJ2-4; 10 nucleotides align to TRBD1. Looked up from germline, CDR1 is SNHLY and CDR2 is FYNNEI. CDR3 length: 16 amino acids. V dropped 6 bases and J dropped 6; count of bases not matched to a gene: 11. The CDR3 region is CASRARQGARRNIQYF. The CDR3, as DNA: TGTGCCAGCAGAGCCAGACAGGGGGCGAGGAGAAACATTCAGTACTTC.

The chain employs TRBV20-1 and TRBJ2-4; 9 bases are shared with TRBD2. V lost 1 base, J lost 0 bases, and 16 bases stayed unmatched. The CDR3 runs to 20 residues. CDR1 DFQATT and CDR2 SNEGSKA come from the germline V gene (reference sequence). The CDR3 sequence is CSARARRAGGLALAKNIQYF. The CDR3 DNA reads as TGCAGTGCTAGAGCCCGCCGGGCGGGGGGGCTGGCACTAGCCAAAAACATTCAGTACTTC.

The chain combines TRBV27 with TRBJ1-1, with TRBD1 as a possible D gene (6 bases). With 3 bases removed from V and 4 bases from J, the gap between germline ends came to 12 bases. Germline V gene lookup returns CDR1 MNHEY and CDR2 SMNVEV (reference sequence). CDR3 length: 14 residues. CDR3 protein: CASSLRGHITEAFF. Here the CDR3 DNA reads TGTGCCAGCAGTTTGAGGGGACATATCACTGAAGCTTTCTTT.

The chain has TRBV15 and TRBJ1-2; a weak D match, TRBD1 (6 bases). CDR3 length equals 17 residues. Trimming left V 8 bases short and J 2 bases short, with 24 bases between. Germline V gene sequence: CDR1 LNHNV, CDR2 YYDKDF (reference sequence). The CDR3 spells CATARTDRGVLNYGYTF. DNA of the CDR3: TGTGCCACCGCGAGGACAGACAGAGGGGTACTAAACTATGGCTACACCTTC.

The genes are TRBV2 and TRBJ1-2, with D possibly TRBD1 on 5 matching bases. Germline CDR1 SNHLY, CDR2 FYNNEI. Between the trimmed V and J ends, which lost 6 bases and 3 bases, there was a span of 14 bases. This CDR3 region has 14 residues. The CDR3 DNA reads as TGTGCCAGCAGAAGCTCCCTCAGGGACTATGGCTACACCTTC. This codes for CASRSSLRDYGYTF.

The rearrangement uses TRBV5-1 and TRBJ2-7, with 7 positions matching TRBD1. CDR3 size: 12 residues. Germline V gives CDR1 SGHRS, CDR2 YFSETQ. Trimming took 0 bases from V and 12 from J; bases not matched to a gene: 6. CDR3 coding DNA: TGCGCCAGCAGCTTGGACCGGGACAGCCTGTACTTC. Protein: CASSLDRDSLYF.

CDR3 region: CASSLSTGGGTEAFF. DNA for the CDR3: TGTGCCAGCAGCCTATCGACAGGGGGGGGAACTGAAGCTTTCTTT. This chain joins TRBV3-1 and TRBJ1-1; 9 nucleotides align to TRBD1. This CDR3 has 15 residues. Looked up from germline, CDR1 is LGHDT and CDR2 is YNNKEL (reference sequence). V was pared by 4 bases and J by 5 bases, with 8 bases of the junction left unmatched.

The chain recombines TRBV12-3 or TRBV12-4 with TRBJ2-1, with D possibly matching TRBD2 (5 bases). V was cut by 5 bases and J by 4 bases, with 12 bases left in between. This CDR3 is built from 14 residues. The DNA for the CDR3 is TGTGCCAGCAGTCCCGGACTTGATTACAATGAGCAGTTCTTC. Protein product: CASSPGLDYNEQFF.

This chain joins TRBV4-2 and TRBJ1-2, with 7 bases fitting TRBD1. CDR1 LGHNA and CDR2 YNFKEQ come from the germline V gene. Trimming cost V 4 bases and J 8 bases; bases outside gene matches: 10. This CDR3 has 14 amino acids. As DNA, the CDR3 is TGTGCCAGCAGCCTGAGTGGCGCAGGGGGAGGCTACACCTTC. It encodes CASSLSGAGGGYTF.

The chain joins TRBV6-2 or TRBV6-3 to TRBJ2-1; D is possibly TRBD2 (6 bases). The CDR3 loop spans 14 amino acids. Germline CDR1 is MNHEY and CDR2 is SVGEGT. V was pared by 2 bases and J by 7 bases, with 12 bases between. CDR3 loop: CASSYPTSRNEQFF. DNA for the CDR3: TGTGCCAGCAGTTACCCAACTAGCCGGAATGAGCAGTTCTTC.